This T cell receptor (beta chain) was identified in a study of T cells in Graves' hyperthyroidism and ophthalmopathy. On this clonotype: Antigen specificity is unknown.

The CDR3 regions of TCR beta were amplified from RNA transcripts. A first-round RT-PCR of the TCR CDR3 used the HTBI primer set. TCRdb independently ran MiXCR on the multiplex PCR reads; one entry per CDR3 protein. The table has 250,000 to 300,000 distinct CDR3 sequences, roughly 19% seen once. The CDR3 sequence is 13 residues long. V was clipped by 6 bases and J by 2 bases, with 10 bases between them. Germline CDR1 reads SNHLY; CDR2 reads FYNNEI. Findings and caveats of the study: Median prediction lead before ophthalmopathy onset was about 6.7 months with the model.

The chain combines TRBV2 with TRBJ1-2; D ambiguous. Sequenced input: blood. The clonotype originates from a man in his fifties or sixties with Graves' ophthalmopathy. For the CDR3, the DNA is TGTGCCAGCAGCCTAGTGGAAAACTATGGCTACACCTTC. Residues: CASSLVENYGYTF.